This TCR beta chain was identified in a study of T cell repertoires in ileal Crohn's disease. Whole-study context: Postoperative therapy was given to about half: roughly twelve thiopurines, roughly 18 anti-TNF agents.

The V end lost 5 bases, the J end lost 10 bases, and 15 bases lay between the germline ends. The CDR3 runs 13 residues. Germline lookup yields CDR1 SGHAT and CDR2 FQNNGV. Profiling relied on immunoSEQ multiplex PCR, and the TCRdb table lists in-frame clones only, not all of them. The data hold some 13,000 clones, with about 82% observed a single time. Notes on the study in general: All patients with clonality above 26.8% had endoscopic recurrence. Compared with non-smokers, active smokers at surgery showed more clonal expansions.

Worth noting for this clone: The antigen is undetermined.

Time point indicated: neoterminal ileum biopsy at postoperative endoscopy, about 6 months after surgery. Sample: ileal tissue. The sequence came from an adult with Crohn's disease. This sequence joins TRBV11-2 and TRBJ1-5, with D tentatively TRBD1 (6 bases). CDR3 sequence reads: CASSPGHGIPQHF. The CDR3 nucleotides read TGTGCCAGCAGCCCGGGACACGGGATCCCCCAGCATTTT.